Presented here are 26 T cell receptor beta chains from one specimen sequenced in a study of beta chain features in type 1 diabetes. The entirety of the isolated RNA underwent reverse transcription, so expressed TCRB transcripts were sequenced. Libraries were prepared by immunoSEQ multiplex PCR; TCRdb keeps only in-frame clonotypes and omits some of them. The profile shows 250,000 to 350,000 clones, roughly 11% of them singletons. Material: naive CD4+ T cells from blood. The receptor set was obtained from a young woman in good health.

This clone was counted only a few times. The genes are TRBV6-5 and TRBJ2-7; 10 bases align to TRBD1. Germline V CDR1 and CDR2: MNHEY, SVGAGI. The V gene end was trimmed by 2 bases and the J gene end by 5 bases; junction bases not matched to a gene: 3. This CDR3 spans 14 amino acids. CDR3 protein: CASSYPDRGHEQYF. Written as DNA, the CDR3 is TGTGCCAGCAGTTACCCCGACAGGGGGCACGAGCAGTACTTC.

This clone was observed a few times. V is TRBV6-5 and J is TRBJ1-1; D is uncertain. Trimming pared 4 bases from V and 3 bases from J, leaving 12 bases between. The CDR3 contains 14 residues. CDR1 MNHEY and CDR2 SVGAGI come from the germline V gene. The DNA for the CDR3 is TGTGCCAGCAGTTCGATGTTCCAGGACACTGAAGCTTTCTTT. Amino acids: CASSSMFQDTEAFF.

In its sample, this clone was seen a few times. The genes are TRBV6-6 and TRBJ2-7; 7 bases match TRBD2. CDR3 length: 15 amino acids. V trimming: 2 bases; J trimming: 0 bases; junction bases outside the gene matches: 4. CDR1 and CDR2 from the germline V gene are MNHNY and SVGAGI (reference sequence). CDR3 in amino acids: CASSYGGSTSYEQYF. CDR3 sequence (DNA): TGTGCCAGCAGTTACGGCGGGAGCACCTCCTACGAGCAGTACTTC.

Comments on this clone: The same CDR3 arises from other DNA sequences in this sample as well. This rearrangement joins TRBV28 to TRBJ2-7; weak D call: TRBD1 (6 bases). Germline V gives CDR1 MDHEN, CDR2 SYDVKM. The length of the CDR3 is 13 residues. Trimming left V 6 bases short and J 1 base short, with 10 bases between. The chain's CDR3 is CASSPGQSYEQYF. The CDR3 region has the DNA TGTGCCAGCAGCCCTGGACAGTCCTACGAGCAGTACTTC.

The J gene is TRBJ2-5, the V gene TRBV7-3; 7 bases align to TRBD1. Germline-derived CDR1 and CDR2 are SGHTA and FQGTGA. The CDR3 consists of 14 residues. V dropped 5 bases and J dropped 4; count of bases not matched to a gene: 7. The CDR3 region has the DNA TGTGCCAGCAGCCCTGCTTCAGGGGGAGAGACCCAGTACTTC. Its translation is CASSPASGGETQYF.

This clone was seen a few times. The chain carries TRBV28 and TRBJ2-7, with 8 nucleotides matching TRBD1. V gave up 3 bases and J gave up 7 bases; unmatched junction bases: 5. Germline assignment: CDR1 MDHEN and CDR2 SYDVKM. The CDR3 runs 13 residues. This CDR3 is CASSLQGAREQYF. CDR3 sequence (DNA): TGTGCCAGCAGTTTGCAGGGGGCAAGGGAGCAGTACTTC. Combining the CDR3 with reference TRBV28 and TRBJ2-7 gives the whole variable domain DVKVTQSSRYLVKRTGEKVFLECVQDMDHENMFWYRQDPGLGLRLIYFSYDVKMKEKGDIPEGYSVSREKKERFSLILESASTNQTSMYLCASSLQGAREQYFGPGTRLTVT.

This clone was seen more than once but under ten times. The chain has TRBV7-9 and TRBJ2-4; 9 nucleotides agree with TRBD1. The CDR3 contains 16 residues. Germline CDR1 and CDR2: SEHNR and FQNEAQ (reference sequence). Unmatched junction bases numbered 7, after V lost 6 bases and J lost 1 base. The CDR3 is CASSPLGQGAKNIQYF. The CDR3 DNA reads TGTGCCAGCAGTCCTCTTGGACAGGGGGCCAAAAACATTCAGTACTTC.

The chain has TRBV25-1 and TRBJ1-5; D is unresolved. Germline-derived CDR1 and CDR2 are MGHDK and SYGVNS. V dropped 3 bases and J dropped 7 bases, with 4 bases sitting between them. This CDR3 contains 11 residues. CDR3 sequence: CASSDQQPQHF. The CDR3 nucleotides read TGTGCCAGCAGTGATCAACAGCCCCAGCATTTT.

This clone has more than one count but fewer than ten. The chain has TRBV11-1 and TRBJ2-1, with 9 bases fitting TRBD2. Germline loops: CDR1 SGHAT, CDR2 FQDESV (reference sequence). V dropped 5 bases and J dropped 8; count of bases not matched to a gene: 10. The CDR3 sequence is 15 residues long. As DNA, the CDR3 is TGTGCCAGCAGCCCCCGGGGTAGCGGGAGCTATGAGCAGTTCTTC. It yields the protein CASSPRGSGSYEQFF.

The genes are TRBV19 and TRBJ2-1, with 8 nucleotides matching TRBD1. Germline lookup yields CDR1 LNHDA and CDR2 SQIVND (reference sequence). V was clipped by 9 bases and J by 6 bases; unmatched bases: 7. CDR3 size: 13 residues. The CDR3 region is CASQPTGGNEQFF. In nucleotides, the CDR3 is TGTGCCAGCCAACCTACAGGGGGCAATGAGCAGTTCTTC.

This clone showed up just a few times. The V gene is TRBV28, the J gene TRBJ2-1; D unresolved. Trimming pared 6 bases from V and 9 bases from J, leaving 12 bases between. CDR3 length equals 12 residues. Germline V CDR1 and CDR2: MDHEN, SYDVKM. CDR3 loop: CASSHTIVEQFF. For the CDR3, the DNA is TGTGCCAGCAGCCACACGATCGTTGAGCAGTTCTTC. Variable domain in full (rest from reference TRBV28 and TRBJ2-1): DVKVTQSSRYLVKRTGEKVFLECVQDMDHENMFWYRQDPGLGLRLIYFSYDVKMKEKGDIPEGYSVSREKKERFSLILESASTNQTSMYLCASSHTIVEQFFGPGTRLTVL.

This clone was seen a handful of times. The chain links TRBV7-6 to TRBJ2-5; 8 bases are a match to TRBD1. Germline CDR1 SGHVS, CDR2 FNYEAQ. The CDR3 runs to 15 residues. The trim removed 3 bases at V and 2 bases at J, leaving 5 bases unmatched. The CDR3 protein is CASSFMWDRQETQYF. CDR3 coding DNA: TGTGCCAGCAGCTTTATGTGGGACAGGCAAGAGACCCAGTACTTC. Together with reference TRBV7-6 and TRBJ2-5, the CDR3 gives the full variable domain: GAGVSQSPRYKVTKRGQDVALRCDPISGHVSLYWYRQALGQGPEFLTYFNYEAQQDKSGLPNDRFSAERPEGSISTLTIQRTEQRDSAMYRCASSFMWDRQETQYFGPGTRLLVL.

The chain joins TRBV27 to TRBJ2-7; 9 bases fit TRBD1. The CDR3 is made up of 15 amino acids. CDR1 and CDR2 (germline): MNHEY, SMNVEV (reference sequence). The junction had 3 bases not matched to a gene; V was cut back by 2 bases and J by 1 base. CDR3 sequence reads: CASSLMGQGSYEQYF. As DNA, the CDR3 is TGTGCCAGCAGTTTAATGGGACAGGGTTCCTACGAGCAGTACTTC.

This clone was found a few times. This rearrangement joins TRBV7-2 to TRBJ2-4; 7 nucleotides agree with TRBD2. Looked up from germline, CDR1 is SGHTA and CDR2 is FQGNSA. After removal of 1 base from V and 9 bases from J, the junction contained 6 bases not matched to a gene. This CDR3 is 14 amino acids long. In DNA form, the CDR3 reads TGTGCCAGCAGCTTAGTGGCGGGAGAGTTCATTCAGTACTTC. Translated, it gives CASSLVAGEFIQYF.

This clone has only a few counts. The rearrangement joins TRBV28 to TRBJ2-5, with D tentatively TRBD2 (7 bases). Germline CDR1 and CDR2: MDHEN and SYDVKM. The CDR3 is made up of 14 amino acids. The V gene lost 8 bases and the J gene lost 4 bases, with 17 bases spanning the gap. CDR3: CASVGRGKGETQYF. CDR3 nucleotide sequence: TGTGCCAGCGTAGGGAGGGGGAAAGGAGAGACCCAGTACTTC.

The CDR3 protein is CTFRGASDTQYF. The CDR3 nucleotides are TGCACATTCAGGGGGGCCTCAGATACGCAGTATTTT. The chain recombines TRBV29-1 with TRBJ2-3; possibly TRBD1 for D (7 bases). Germline V gives CDR1 SQVTM, CDR2 ANQGSEA. This CDR3 comprises 12 residues.

This rearrangement joins TRBV18 to TRBJ2-5, with 7 bases aligning to TRBD2. CDR1 KGHSH and CDR2 LQKENI come from the germline V gene. V trimming: 0 bases; J trimming: 4 bases; junction bases outside the gene matches: 5. The CDR3 totals 15 residues. CDR3 protein: CASSPPGPGGETQYF. The CDR3 nucleotides are TGTGCCAGCTCACCACCGGGACCGGGGGGAGAGACCCAGTACTTC.

This clone was counted only a few times. This sequence joins TRBV19 and TRBJ1-2, with 9 nucleotides matching TRBD1. Germline CDR1 is LNHDA and CDR2 is SQIVND (reference sequence). The CDR3 sequence is 15 residues long. After removal of 8 bases from V and 4 bases from J, the junction contained 11 bases not matched to a gene. CDR3 DNA sequence: TGTGCCAGTCATCCGGGACAGGGAACGGTCTATGGCTACACCTTC. It is translated as CASHPGQGTVYGYTF.

This clone has only a few counts. The genes are TRBV6-6 and TRBJ2-7; the D gene is possibly TRBD2 (7 bases). Deletions cut 7 bases from V and 6 bases from J, with 16 bases between. This CDR3 is built from 13 residues. Germline V gene lookup returns CDR1 MNHNY and CDR2 SVGAGI (reference sequence). CDR3: CASKGGQWVEQYF. The CDR3 DNA sequence: TGTGCCAGCAAGGGGGGGCAGTGGGTCGAGCAGTACTTC.

This chain uses TRBV18 with TRBJ2-1, with 8 bases fitting TRBD1. V lost 3 bases, J lost 5 bases, and 9 bases stayed unmatched. The germline V gene has CDR1 KGHSH and CDR2 LQKENI. The CDR3 runs 16 residues. CDR3: CASSPSGTGDNNEQFF. The CDR3 DNA reads TGTGCCAGCTCACCGTCAGGGACAGGAGATAACAATGAGCAGTTCTTC.

This clone has more than one count but fewer than ten. A junction boundary mismatches the germline segment, possibly from a read error. The chain joins TRBV28 to TRBJ2-1, with D possibly matching TRBD2 (6 bases). The V gene's germline CDR1 is MDHEN and CDR2 SYDVKM. The CDR3 length is 14 residues. The CDR3 coding sequence is TGTGCCACCAGAAGCGGGCCGCGATACATTGAGCAGTTCTTC. The encoded protein is CATRSGPRYIEQFF. The whole variable domain, remainder taken from reference TRBV28 and TRBJ2-1, is DVKVTQSSRYLVKRTGEKVFLECVQDMDHENMFWYRQDPGLGLRLIYFSYDVKMKEKGDIPEGYSVSREKKERFSLILESASTNQTSMYLCATRSGPRYIEQFFGPGTRLTVL.

The sample holds a few counts of this clone. This chain connects TRBV15 to TRBJ2-5, with TRBD2 identical over 7 bases. This CDR3 is 16 amino acids long. Germline lookup yields CDR1 LNHNV and CDR2 YYDKDF (reference sequence). The junction had 10 bases not matched to a gene; V was cut back by 1 base and J by 5 bases. The CDR3 spells CATSRGRGGGTETQYF. The CDR3 nucleotides read TGTGCCACCAGCAGAGGTCGTGGGGGGGGGACGGAGACCCAGTACTTC.

V and J are TRBV28 and TRBJ1-1, with D maybe TRBD1 (5 bases). V lost 3 bases to trimming and J lost 10 bases, with 12 bases between them. The germline V gene has CDR1 MDHEN and CDR2 SYDVKM. The CDR3 contains 12 residues. The chain's CDR3 is CASSFGQGAAFF. CDR3 in DNA: TGTGCCAGCAGTTTTGGCCAGGGTGCAGCTTTCTTT.

The V gene is TRBV14, the J gene TRBJ2-5; possibly TRBD2 for D (6 bases). Trimming cost V 0 bases and J 9 bases, with 14 bases left between them. Germline V gives CDR1 SGHDN, CDR2 FVKESK. The CDR3 consists of 14 residues. This CDR3 reads CASSQDFTAGSQYF. In DNA, the CDR3 is TGTGCCAGCAGCCAAGATTTCACTGCGGGGTCCCAGTACTTC.

J is TRBJ1-3 and V is TRBV9; D gene unclear. V was clipped by 1 base and J by 1 base, with 9 bases between them. The length of the CDR3 is 15 residues. CDR1 and CDR2 (germline): SGDLS, YYNGEE. The CDR3, as DNA: TGTGCCAGCAGCGTATCAAGCAATTCTGGAAACACCATATATTTT. Its translation: CASSVSSNSGNTIYF.

The CDR3 DNA reads as TGTGCCAGTAGTACTAGCGGAGAGCCCTACGAGCAGTACTTC. Amino acid sequence: CASSTSGEPYEQYF. The chain carries TRBV19 and TRBJ2-7; 7 bases align to TRBD2. This CDR3 has 14 amino acids. The trim removed 4 bases at V and 2 bases at J, leaving 5 bases unmatched. Looked up from germline, CDR1 is LNHDA and CDR2 is SQIVND (reference sequence).